These 7 T cell receptor beta chains were sequenced from one sample in a study of control samples from healthy donors and cancer patients. Using immunoSEQ multiplex PCR, the repertoire was profiled, and TCRdb retains in-frame clones only, with some absent. The table includes more than 100,000 clones, nearly 90% detected once. Sequencing used PBMCs. All receptors come from a man over 45 with head and neck cancer.

The J gene is TRBJ1-5, the V gene TRBV30; D ambiguous. From germline, CDR1 is GTSNPN and CDR2 SVGIG (reference sequence). Trimming removed 0 bases at V and 1 base at J, with 7 bases between. The CDR3 contains 14 residues. CDR3 nucleotide sequence: TGTGCCTGGAGTGTACGGTCGAGCAATCAGCCCCAGCATTTT. It codes for CAWSVRSSNQPQHF.

The V gene is TRBV6-4, the J gene TRBJ2-7, with 9 bases aligning to TRBD1. Germline V gives CDR1 MRHNA, CDR2 SNTAGT. Losses at the gene ends were 2 bases for V and 0 bases for J; bases not matched to a gene: 5. This CDR3 has 16 residues. Written as DNA, the CDR3 is TGTGCCAGCAGTGACCACCGGGACAGGGTCTCCTACGAGCAGTACTTC. It encodes CASSDHRDRVSYEQYF.

V gene TRBV4-2 combines with J gene TRBJ2-1, with 7 positions matching TRBD2. V gave up 3 bases and J gave up 8 bases; unmatched junction bases: 19. Germline values: CDR1 LGHNA, CDR2 YNFKEQ. The CDR3 is 18 amino acids. CDR3 nucleotides: TGTGCCAGCAGCCAGACACCCGGCACTAGCGCGAACTCGGATGAGCAGTTCTTC. It yields the protein CASSQTPGTSANSDEQFF.

The chain uses TRBV7-7 and TRBJ2-1; 8 bases are a match to TRBD1. This CDR3 contains 14 residues. From germline, CDR1 is SSHAT and CDR2 FNYEAQ (reference sequence). V lost 5 bases and J lost 10; bases outside the gene matches: 10. The CDR3 loop is CASSPGQGLDEQFF. The CDR3 DNA sequence: TGTGCCAGCAGCCCTGGACAGGGTTTAGACGAGCAGTTCTTC.

V is TRBV5-5 and J is TRBJ1-2; a weak D match, TRBD1 (5 bases). This CDR3 is built from 13 residues. Germline CDR1 SGHKS, CDR2 YYEKEE (reference sequence). V lost 0 bases, J lost 7 bases, and 10 bases lay in between. The CDR3 is CASSLAPGSGYTF. CDR3 bases: TGTGCCAGCAGCTTGGCGCCAGGGAGTGGCTACACCTTC.

This clone was seen only once. This chain links TRBV20-1 with TRBJ2-5, with TRBD1 as a possible D gene (5 bases). This CDR3 contains 13 residues. Germline V gives CDR1 DFQATT, CDR2 SNEGSKA (reference sequence). The V end lost 3 bases, the J end lost 2 bases, and 10 bases lay between the germline ends. The CDR3 is CSASGPGQETQYF. The DNA for the CDR3 is TGCAGTGCTAGTGGCCCAGGGCAAGAGACCCAGTACTTC.

The genes are TRBV6-5 and TRBJ2-1; D is perhaps TRBD2 (6 bases). The CDR3 consists of 11 residues. Germline lookup yields CDR1 MNHEY and CDR2 SVGAGI. With 5 bases removed from V and 13 bases from J, the gap between germline ends came to 12 bases. CDR3 residues: CASSLGTDQFF. The DNA of the CDR3 is TGTGCCAGCAGTCTTGGGACTGACCAGTTCTTC.